Shown below are 18 T cell receptor beta chains from a single sample sequenced in a study of cytomegalovirus exposure and HLA in healthy donors. The primer mix had 60 Vbeta and 13 Jbeta primers. Here immunoSEQ multiplex PCR was the method, and the copy in TCRdb shows in-frame clones only, minus some. The data contain around 200,000 clones, 75% to 85% of them singletons. The sequencing sample was made of PBMCs. The receptor set was obtained from a woman younger than 35 in good health and CMV-seronegative.

The rearrangement uses TRBV5-1 and TRBJ2-2, with D maybe TRBD2 (6 bases). The V gene lost 4 bases and the J gene lost 2 bases, with 12 bases spanning the gap. There are 15 residues in the CDR3. Germline values: CDR1 SGHRS, CDR2 YFSETQ. This chain's CDR3 is CASSAGTSNTGELFF. As DNA, the CDR3 is TGCGCCAGCAGCGCCGGGACTTCCAACACCGGGGAGCTGTTTTTT.

For this clone: Additional DNA sequences in this sample encode the identical CDR3. V usage is TRBV19 and J usage is TRBJ1-5, with 9 bases matching TRBD1. V dropped 6 bases and J dropped 5; count of bases not matched to a gene: 2. Per the germline V gene, CDR1 is LNHDA and CDR2 is SQIVND (reference sequence). This CDR3 is built from 13 residues. The CDR3 DNA follows: TGTGCCAGTAGCCGACAGGGGGATCAGCCCCAGCATTTT. Protein sequence: CASSRQGDQPQHF.

The chain recombines TRBV29-1 with TRBJ1-2, with 9 nucleotides matching TRBD1. CDR3 size: 14 residues. Germline values: CDR1 SQVTM, CDR2 ANQGSEA. The V segment lost 5 bases and the J segment 4 bases; nucleotides outside the gene matches: 8. The CDR3 bases are TGCAGCGTTACCTACTCGACAGGGGGCTATGGCTACACCTTC. It codes for CSVTYSTGGYGYTF.

The rearrangement links TRBV27 to TRBJ2-1, with TRBD2 matching 7 bases. V shed 6 bases, J shed 2 bases, and the junction held 7 bases outside the gene matches. The germline gives CDR1 MNHEY, CDR2 SMNVEV (reference sequence). CDR3 size: 15 residues. The CDR3 coding sequence is TGTGCCAGCAGCTCTAGCGGTTTCACCTACAATGAGCAGTTCTTC. Protein: CASSSSGFTYNEQFF.

This rearrangement joins TRBV19 to TRBJ1-1; D is unclear. From germline, CDR1 is LNHDA and CDR2 SQIVND (reference sequence). Trimming stripped 1 base from V and 8 bases from J, with 8 bases between. CDR3 length equals 12 residues. The CDR3 DNA follows: TGTGCCAGTAGTATAGGAACGGTCGAAGCTTTCTTT. It is translated as CASSIGTVEAFF.

V and J are TRBV28 and TRBJ2-2; D is uncertain. The CDR3 is 12 amino acids. Germline loops: CDR1 MDHEN, CDR2 SYDVKM. The ends were cut back, 6 bases at V and 2 bases at J, with 4 bases in the middle. DNA of the CDR3: TGTGCCAGCAGCACAAACACCGGGGAGCTGTTTTTT. It yields the protein CASSTNTGELFF.

This clone came up a few times. This rearrangement joins TRBV28 to TRBJ1-4, with D unresolved. Trimming took 4 bases from V and 3 from J, leaving 6 bases between them. CDR3 length: 13 residues. In germline, CDR1 is MDHEN, CDR2 SYDVKM. The CDR3 loop reads CASSSQPNEKLFF. DNA of the CDR3: TGTGCCAGCAGTTCACAGCCTAATGAAAAACTGTTTTTT.

The CDR3 is CSVVGTAGGQPQHF. CDR3 DNA: TGCAGCGTTGTAGGGACAGCTGGAGGGCAGCCCCAGCATTTT. This sequence joins TRBV29-1 and TRBJ1-5; 7 positions agree with TRBD1. Trimming cost V 4 bases and J 7 bases; bases outside gene matches: 10. The CDR3 runs to 14 residues. Germline V gene sequence: CDR1 SQVTM, CDR2 ANQGSEA.

This chain joins TRBV21-1 and TRBJ1-2. TRBV21-1 is labeled a pseudogene. The CDR3 runs to 15 residues. The chain's CDR3 is CASGGRDELNYGYTF. As DNA, the CDR3 is TGTGCCAGCGGGGGGAGGGACGAACTTAACTATGGCTACACCTTC.

This chain uses TRBV9 with TRBJ1-2; 9 bases are a match to TRBD1. The V and J ends lost 4 bases and 3 bases, in that order; junction bases with no gene match: 13. This CDR3 comprises 17 residues. Looked up from germline, CDR1 is SGDLS and CDR2 is YYNGEE. The CDR3 coding sequence is TGTGCCAGCAGCCACCCGGGACAGGGAGAAGTGTACTATGGCTACACCTTC. Protein sequence: CASSHPGQGEVYYGYTF.

The chain carries TRBV11-2 and TRBJ2-7; the D gene is possibly TRBD2 (5 bases). The germline V and J ends were trimmed by 2 bases and 2 bases, with 10 bases remaining between them. The CDR3 spans 14 residues. Looked up from germline, CDR1 is SGHAT and CDR2 is FQNNGV. The CDR3 DNA is TGTGCCAGCAGCTTATCAGCGGCCACCTACGAGCAGTACTTC. This codes for CASSLSAATYEQYF.

This clone was detected once. The chain's CDR3 is CASISPGTSPNYGYTF. DNA of the CDR3: TGTGCCAGCATCTCCCCCGGGACATCTCCTAACTATGGCTACACCTTC. The V gene is TRBV28, the J gene TRBJ1-2; tentatively, D is TRBD1 (6 bases). This CDR3 is built from 16 residues. CDR1 and CDR2 from the germline V gene are MDHEN and SYDVKM. The V end was cut by 7 bases, the J end by 0 bases, with 18 bases between.

This clone was counted between two and nine times. The chain uses TRBV11-2 and TRBJ1-1; 7 bases line up with TRBD1. Germline CDR1 SGHAT, CDR2 FQNNGV. J gave up 2 bases and V 7 bases, and 4 bases lay outside the gene matches. The CDR3 is made up of 13 amino acids. CDR3 in DNA: TGTGCCAGCACTAGGACAGGCAACACTGAAGCTTTCTTT. As protein: CASTRTGNTEAFF. The full variable domain, in which reference TRBV11-2 and TRBJ1-1 provide the parts outside the CDR3, is EAGVAQSPRYKIIEKRQSVAFWCNPISGHATLYWYQQILGQGPKLLIQFQNNGVVDDSQLPKDRFSAERLKGVDSTLKIQPAKLEDSAVYLCASTRTGNTEAFFGQGTRLTVV.

The chain links TRBV9 to TRBJ1-3; no clear D. Germline CDR1 is SGDLS and CDR2 is YYNGEE. Trimming cost V 3 bases and J 0 bases, with 7 bases left between them. This CDR3 spans 14 amino acids. The CDR3 reads CASSAGNSGNTIYF. Written as DNA, the CDR3 is TGTGCCAGCAGCGCCGGGAACTCTGGAAACACCATATATTTT.

The rearrangement uses TRBV6-5 and TRBJ1-2, with D possibly being TRBD1 (6 bases). V was shortened by 7 bases and J by 4 bases, with 16 bases between the two germline ends. Germline CDR1 is MNHEY and CDR2 is SVGAGI. The CDR3 is 14 residues long. The CDR3 DNA reads as TGTGCCAGCACCATCGGGGAAGGGGGCTATGGCTACACCTTC. The encoded protein is CASTIGEGGYGYTF.

J is TRBJ1-6 and V is TRBV7-9; D unclear. Trimming took off 2 bases at V and 7 bases at J, with 3 bases between the two ends. The germline CDR1 and CDR2 sequences are SEHNR and FQNEAQ (reference sequence). The length of the CDR3 is 12 residues. This CDR3 is CASSLINSPLHF. CDR3 coding DNA: TGTGCCAGCAGCTTAATAAATTCACCCCTCCACTTT.

Here the CDR3 reads CASSEVYVTSGSSTDTQYF. CDR3 bases: TGTGCCAGCAGTGAAGTCTACGTAACTAGCGGATCTAGCACAGATACGCAGTATTTT. The J gene is TRBJ2-3, the V gene TRBV2; 8 bases line up with TRBD2. CDR3 length: 19 amino acids. Germline loops: CDR1 SNHLY, CDR2 FYNNEI. V shed 1 base, J shed 0 bases, and the junction held 12 bases outside the gene matches.

The V and J genes are TRBV19 and TRBJ2-2, with D unclear. CDR3 length: 13 residues. Per the germline V gene, CDR1 is LNHDA and CDR2 is SQIVND (reference sequence). Trimming left V 3 bases short and J 1 base short, with 3 bases between. Here the CDR3 DNA reads TGTGCCAGTAGTATGAGGAACACCGGGGAGCTGTTTTTT. It is translated as CASSMRNTGELFF.